This T cell receptor beta chain comes out of a study of Graves' ophthalmopathy and Graves' hyperthyroidism. Overall study results and limits: Ophthalmopathy progression cases were predicted by the model with approximately 66% sensitivity and 72.22% specificity. Most clonotypes expanded in thyroid above 0.001 frequency were present in blood too.

The sample holds many counts of this clonotype. Its antigen is not identified. V shed 1 base and J shed 0 bases, with 15 bases lying between them. CDR3 length equals 17 residues. Germline assignment: CDR1 LNHNV and CDR2 YYDKDF (reference sequence). TCR beta CDR3 amplification used RNA transcripts. RT-PCR in the first round used HTBI primers; a second-round multiplex PCR followed. MiXCR, run by TCRdb on the multiplex PCR reads, gives a single entry per CDR3 protein. The sample lists about 590,000 distinct CDR3 sequences, roughly 40% seen once, with about 4% in the top ten. This chain connects TRBV15 to TRBJ2-5; tentatively, D is TRBD2 (6 bases). The sample consisted of peripheral blood or thyroid tissue (not recorded which). The sequence was obtained from an adult man with Graves' hyperthyroidism. The CDR3 loop is CATSRVGRGTYQETQYF. CDR3 nucleotide sequence: TGTGCCACCAGCAGAGTCGGGCGGGGAACGTACCAAGAGACCCAGTACTTC.